This T cell receptor (beta chain) was found in a study of T cells in Graves' hyperthyroidism and ophthalmopathy. CDR1 is SGHNT, CDR2 YENEEA, per germline. V was clipped by 1 base and J by 0 bases, with 10 bases between them. The length of the CDR3 is 16 residues. It was RNA transcripts that yielded the amplified TCR beta CDR3 regions. Initially, a first-round RT-PCR of the TCR CDR3 employed the HTBI primer set. Each CDR3 protein is one row after TCRdb ran MiXCR on the multiplex PCR reads. The sample records about 99,000 distinct CDR3 sequences, over 45% being singletons. This clonotype was seen just once. No conserved phenylalanine or tryptophan ends this CDR3, so it is likely a read error.

The TCR sequence derives from a man between 40 and 49 years old with Graves' hyperthyroidism. The sequenced material came from blood. The chain joins TRBV11-3 to TRBJ2-4, with D maybe TRBD2 (6 bases). This CDR3 is CASSLAEGLAKNIQYV. In nucleotides, the CDR3 is TGTGCCAGCAGCTTAGCGGAGGGCCTAGCCAAAAACATTCAGTACGTC.